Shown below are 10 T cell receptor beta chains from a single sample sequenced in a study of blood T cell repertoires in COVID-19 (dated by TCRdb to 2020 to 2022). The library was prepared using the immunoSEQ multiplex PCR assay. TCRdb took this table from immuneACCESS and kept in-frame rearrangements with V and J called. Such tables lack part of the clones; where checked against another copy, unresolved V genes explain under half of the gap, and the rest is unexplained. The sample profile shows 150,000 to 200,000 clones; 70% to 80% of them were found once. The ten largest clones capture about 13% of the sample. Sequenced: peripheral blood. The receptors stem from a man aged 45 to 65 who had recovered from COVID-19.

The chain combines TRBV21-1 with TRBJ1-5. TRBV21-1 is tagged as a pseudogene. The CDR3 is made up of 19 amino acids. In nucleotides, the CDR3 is TGTGCCAGCAGCAAAGTCCCACCGGGGTACACCGGGGGCAATCAGCCCCAGCATTTT. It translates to CASSKVPPGYTGGNQPQHF.

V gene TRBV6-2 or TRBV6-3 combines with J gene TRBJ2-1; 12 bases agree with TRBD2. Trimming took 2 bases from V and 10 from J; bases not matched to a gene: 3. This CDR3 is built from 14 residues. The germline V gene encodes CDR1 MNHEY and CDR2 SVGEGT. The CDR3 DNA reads TGTGCCAGCAGTTACGCCGGGACTAGCGGGGAGCAGTTCTTC. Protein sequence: CASSYAGTSGEQFF.

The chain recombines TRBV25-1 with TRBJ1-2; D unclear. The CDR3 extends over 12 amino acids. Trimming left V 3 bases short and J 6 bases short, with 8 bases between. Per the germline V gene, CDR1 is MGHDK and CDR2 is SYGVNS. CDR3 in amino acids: CASSERTDGYTF. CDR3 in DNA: TGTGCCAGCAGTGAGAGAACAGATGGCTACACCTTC.

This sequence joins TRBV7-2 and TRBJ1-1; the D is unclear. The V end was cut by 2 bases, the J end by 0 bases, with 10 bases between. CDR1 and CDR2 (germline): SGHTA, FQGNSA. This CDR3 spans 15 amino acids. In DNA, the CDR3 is TGTGCCAGCAGCTTAAGCGCGCCATTGAACACTGAAGCTTTCTTT. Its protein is CASSLSAPLNTEAFF.

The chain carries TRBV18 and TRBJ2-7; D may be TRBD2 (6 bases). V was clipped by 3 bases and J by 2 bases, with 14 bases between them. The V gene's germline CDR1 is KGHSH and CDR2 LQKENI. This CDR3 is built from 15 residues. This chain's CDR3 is CASSPYSRDPYEQYF. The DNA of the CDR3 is TGTGCCAGCTCACCTTACTCGCGGGACCCCTACGAGCAGTACTTC.

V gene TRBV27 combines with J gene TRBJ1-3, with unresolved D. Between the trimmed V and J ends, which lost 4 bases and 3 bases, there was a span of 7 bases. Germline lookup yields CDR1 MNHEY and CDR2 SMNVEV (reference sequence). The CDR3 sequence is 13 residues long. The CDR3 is CASSSGIGNTIYF. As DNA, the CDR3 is TGTGCCAGCAGTTCGGGGATTGGAAACACCATATATTTT.

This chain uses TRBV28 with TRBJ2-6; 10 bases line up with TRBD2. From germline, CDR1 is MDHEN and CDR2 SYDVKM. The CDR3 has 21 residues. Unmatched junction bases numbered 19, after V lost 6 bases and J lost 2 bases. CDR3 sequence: CASRPPHYRSSGRAGANVLTF. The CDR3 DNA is TGTGCCAGCAGACCACCCCATTATAGGTCAAGCGGGAGGGCTGGGGCCAACGTCCTGACTTTC.

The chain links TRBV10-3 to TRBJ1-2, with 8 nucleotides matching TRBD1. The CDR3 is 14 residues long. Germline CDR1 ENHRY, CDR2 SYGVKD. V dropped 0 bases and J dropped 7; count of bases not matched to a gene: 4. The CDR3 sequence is CAISESTQGGGYTF. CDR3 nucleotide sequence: TGTGCCATCAGTGAGTCGACACAGGGGGGTGGCTACACCTTC.

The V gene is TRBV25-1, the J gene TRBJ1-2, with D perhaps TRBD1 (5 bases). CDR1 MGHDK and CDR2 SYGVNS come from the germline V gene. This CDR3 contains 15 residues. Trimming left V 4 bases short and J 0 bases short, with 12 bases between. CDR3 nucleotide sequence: TGTGCCAGCAGTGGGGGGGTGCGGGCTAACTATGGCTACACCTTC. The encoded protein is CASSGGVRANYGYTF.

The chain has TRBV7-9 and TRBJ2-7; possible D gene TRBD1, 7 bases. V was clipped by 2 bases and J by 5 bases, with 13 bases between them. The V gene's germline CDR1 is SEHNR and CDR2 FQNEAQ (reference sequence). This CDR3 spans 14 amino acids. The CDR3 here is CASSLSQGGHEQYF. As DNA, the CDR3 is TGTGCCAGCAGCTTATCGCAGGGGGGCCACGAGCAGTACTTC.